One sample yielded the 12 T cell receptor beta chains listed below, sequenced in a study of response to subunit inactivated influenza vaccine. TCRdb reprocessed the RT-PCR reads with MiXCR, giving one entry per CDR3 protein. The sample records about 150,000 distinct CDR3 sequences, about 11% being singletons. This specimen consisted of CD8+ T cells sorted from PBMCs, obtained roughly 24 months after vaccination. The receptor source for this set is a man in his fifties or sixties who received an inactivated influenza vaccine.

This clonotype was picked up a small number of times. This chain connects TRBV25-1 to TRBJ1-2; no definite D call. The CDR3 has 14 residues. Between the trimmed V and J ends, which lost 0 bases and 2 bases, there was a span of 7 bases. In germline, CDR1 is MGHDK, CDR2 SYGVNS. CDR3 sequence: CASSEYYGNYGYTF. The CDR3 nucleotides are TGTGCCAGCAGTGAATACTACGGCAACTATGGCTACACCTTC.

This clonotype has at least ten counts. The J gene is TRBJ2-4, the V gene TRBV12-3 or TRBV12-4; a possible D gene is TRBD2 (6 bases). V lost 4 bases and J 8 bases, leaving 15 bases between the germline ends. The CDR3 consists of 14 residues. Written as DNA, the CDR3 is TGTGCCAGCAGTTCCCAGTGGGGGGAGGACATTCAGTACTTC. The encoded protein is CASSSQWGEDIQYF.

The V and J genes are TRBV20-1 and TRBJ2-2; TRBD1 matches at 8 bases. The CDR3 contains 13 residues. From germline, CDR1 is DFQATT and CDR2 SNEGSKA (reference sequence). J lost 3 bases, V lost 6 bases, and 3 bases had no gene match. The CDR3 region is CSARQGYTGELFF. In DNA, the CDR3 is TGCAGTGCAAGACAGGGGTACACCGGGGAGCTGTTTTTT.

The chain recombines TRBV7-8 with TRBJ2-1, with 9 bases identical to TRBD1. Germline V gene lookup returns CDR1 SGHVS and CDR2 FQNEAQ. V lost 1 base to trimming and J lost 0 bases; unmatched junction nucleotides: 1. The CDR3 is made up of 16 amino acids. The CDR3 bases are TGTGCCAGCAGCTTAGGGGGACAGGGCTCCTACAATGAGCAGTTCTTC. Translating it yields CASSLGGQGSYNEQFF.

The chain employs TRBV5-1 and TRBJ2-7, with 7 bases identical to TRBD2. After removal of 4 bases from V and 0 bases from J, the junction contained 10 bases not matched to a gene. The germline V gene encodes CDR1 SGHRS and CDR2 YFSETQ. The CDR3 is 16 amino acids. CDR3 in DNA: TGCGCCAGCAGCCTGGGGTACGGCGGGAGCTCCTACGAGCAGTACTTC. Its protein product is CASSLGYGGSSYEQYF. The whole variable domain, filled in from reference TRBV5-1 and TRBJ2-7, reads KAGVTQTPRYLIKTRGQQVTLSCSPISGHRSVSWYQQTPGQGLQFLFEYFSETQRNKGNFPGRFSGRQFSNSRSEMNVSTLELGDSALYLCASSLGYGGSSYEQYFGPGTRLTVT.

Ten or more counts support this clonotype. CDR3 protein: CASSDSLAGNTGELFF. In DNA, the CDR3 is TGTGCCAGCAGTGATTCGCTAGCGGGGAACACCGGGGAGCTGTTTTTT. The chain couples TRBV25-1 to TRBJ2-2, with TRBD2 matching over 8 bases. The germline gives CDR1 MGHDK, CDR2 SYGVNS. J was trimmed by 1 base and V by 3 bases; bases with no gene match: 4. The CDR3 totals 16 residues.

This chain's CDR3 is CAWSDGNTEAFF. The DNA of the CDR3 is TGTGCCTGGAGCGATGGGAACACTGAAGCTTTCTTT. The chain links TRBV30 to TRBJ1-1; D is unresolved. Germline values: CDR1 GTSNPN, CDR2 SVGIG (reference sequence). The CDR3 length is 12 residues. V gave up 3 bases and J gave up 1 base, with 6 bases separating them. The variable domain in full, with the rest retrieved from reference TRBV30 and TRBJ1-1, is SQTIHQWPATLVQPVGSPLSLECTVEGTSNPNLYWYRQAAGRGLQLLFYSVGIGQISSEVPQNLSASRPQDRQFILSSKKLLLSDSGFYLCAWSDGNTEAFFGQGTRLTVV.

Here the CDR3 DNA reads TGTGCCAGCAGCTTGCCGGGCGGCGGTGATAACGAGCAGTACTTC. Its translation is CASSLPGGGDNEQYF. The V and J genes are TRBV7-9 and TRBJ2-7; D call uncertain. V was pared by 3 bases and J by 5 bases, with 17 bases between. The length of the CDR3 is 15 residues. The germline V gene encodes CDR1 SEHNR and CDR2 FQNEAQ (reference sequence).

This clonotype has ten or more counts. The genes are TRBV4-3 and TRBJ2-2, with D perhaps being TRBD1 or TRBD2 (5 bases each). Trimming removed 2 bases from V and 5 bases from J, with 24 bases in between. Germline CDR1 is LGHNA and CDR2 is YSLEER. The CDR3 extends over 19 amino acids. The chain's CDR3 is CASSQQDESTTWGTGELFF. CDR3 sequence (DNA): TGCGCCAGCAGCCAACAAGATGAGTCAACAACCTGGGGGACCGGGGAGCTGTTTTTT.

This clonotype was seen more than once but under ten times. The chain joins TRBV28 to TRBJ2-7; the match to TRBD2 covers 10 bases. The length of the CDR3 is 16 residues. The trim removed 5 bases at V and 4 bases at J, leaving 11 bases unmatched. CDR1 MDHEN and CDR2 SYDVKM come from the germline V gene. CDR3 region: CASSPPWASGGYEQYF. The CDR3 DNA follows: TGTGCCAGCAGTCCTCCCTGGGCTAGCGGGGGTTACGAGCAGTACTTC.

The chain has TRBV28 and TRBJ1-1; D might be TRBD1 (6 bases). Germline loops: CDR1 MDHEN, CDR2 SYDVKM. This CDR3 is 15 amino acids long. Trimming cost V 2 bases and J 4 bases, with 14 bases left between them. CDR3 nucleotides: TGTGCCAGCAGTTTAGGAGGACAGCCCTTCACTGAAGCTTTCTTT. This encodes CASSLGGQPFTEAFF.

The CDR3 spells CTTKGANYGYTF. The CDR3 DNA reads TGCACCACCAAGGGGGCTAACTATGGCTACACCTTC. This chain uses TRBV29-1 with TRBJ1-2, with D possibly TRBD1 on 6 matching bases. The CDR3 loop spans 12 amino acids. The V gene's germline CDR1 is SQVTM and CDR2 ANQGSEA.